This T cell receptor beta chain is from a study of T cell clonality in common variable immunodeficiency. Overall study findings and caveats: CVID subjects shared fewer TCRbeta clones than healthy controls did.

This clone was observed at least ten times. What it recognizes is unknown. Sequencing ends 3 residues short of the CDR3 end; the germline J gene provides the rest. Germline V gene sequence: CDR1 LNHDA, CDR2 SQIVND (reference sequence). This CDR3 contains 18 residues. Trimming shortened V by 3 bases and J by 0 bases, and 18 bases separated the two germline ends. Measured with immunoSEQ multiplex PCR; TCRdb has only the in-frame clones, and not every one. This sample carries around 55,000 clones and no singletons, and 1.8% goes to the top ten. This sequence originates from a person aged 18-70 years in good health. The specimen sequenced was peripheral blood mononuclear cells. The V gene is TRBV19, the J gene TRBJ1-3; D gene unclear. CDR3 sequence: CASSIRGYAYSSGNTIYF. The CDR3 bases that were read are TGTGCCAGTAGTATCCGGGGATATGCATATTCCTCTGGAAACACC.